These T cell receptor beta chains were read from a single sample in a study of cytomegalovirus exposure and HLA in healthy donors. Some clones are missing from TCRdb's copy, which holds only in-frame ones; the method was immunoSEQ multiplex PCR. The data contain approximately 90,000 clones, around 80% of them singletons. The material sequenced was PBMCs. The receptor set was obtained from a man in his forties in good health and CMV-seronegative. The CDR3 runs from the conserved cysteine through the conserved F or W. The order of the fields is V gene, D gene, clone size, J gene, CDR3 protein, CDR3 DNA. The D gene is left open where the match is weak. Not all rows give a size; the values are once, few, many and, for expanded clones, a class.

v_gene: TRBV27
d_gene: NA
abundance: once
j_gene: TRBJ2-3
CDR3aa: CASTLGGASTDTQYF
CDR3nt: TGTGCCAGCACCTTGGGGGGAGCTAGCACAGATACGCAGTATTTT

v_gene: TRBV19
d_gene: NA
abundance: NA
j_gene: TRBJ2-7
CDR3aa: CASSIGQSYEQYF
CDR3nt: TGTGCCAGTAGTATTGGGCAGTCCTACGAGCAGTACTTC

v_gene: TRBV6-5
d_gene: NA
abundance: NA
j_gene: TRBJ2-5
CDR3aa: CASSYSGQTQYF
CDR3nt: TGTGCCAGCAGTTACTCGGGGCAGACCCAGTACTTC

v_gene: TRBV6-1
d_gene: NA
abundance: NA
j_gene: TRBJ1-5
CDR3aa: CASSRLQRSNQPQHF
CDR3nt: TGTGCCAGCAGCCGACTGCAGAGATCCAATCAGCCCCAGCATTTT

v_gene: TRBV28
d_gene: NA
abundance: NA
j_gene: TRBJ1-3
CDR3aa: CASSLTAFSGNTIYF
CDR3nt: TGTGCCAGCAGTTTAACAGCATTCTCTGGAAACACCATATATTTT

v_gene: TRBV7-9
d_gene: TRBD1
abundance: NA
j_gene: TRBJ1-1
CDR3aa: CASSLGRKTGVDTEAFF
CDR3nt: TGTGCCAGCAGCTTAGGTAGAAAGACAGGGGTGGACACTGAAGCTTTCTTT

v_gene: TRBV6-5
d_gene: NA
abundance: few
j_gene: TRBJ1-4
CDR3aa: CASSYSGEKLFF
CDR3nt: TGTGCCAGCAGTTACTCGGGCGAAAAACTGTTTTTT

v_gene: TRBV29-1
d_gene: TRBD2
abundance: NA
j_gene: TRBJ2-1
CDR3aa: CSGKGLAEPPYNEQFF
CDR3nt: TGCAGCGGGAAAGGACTAGCGGAGCCCCCTTACAATGAGCAGTTCTTC

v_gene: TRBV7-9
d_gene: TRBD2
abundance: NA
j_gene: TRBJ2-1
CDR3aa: CASSPEGAGGRGEQFF
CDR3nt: TGTGCCAGCAGCCCCGAGGGAGCGGGAGGGCGAGGTGAGCAGTTCTTC

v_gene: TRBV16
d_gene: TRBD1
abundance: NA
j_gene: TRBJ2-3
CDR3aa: CASSQDRGTDTQYF
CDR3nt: TGTGCCAGCAGTCAGGACAGGGGCACAGATACGCAGTATTTT

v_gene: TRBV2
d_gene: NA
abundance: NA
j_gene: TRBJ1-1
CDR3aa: CASSAEGARTEAFF
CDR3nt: TGTGCCAGCAGTGCTGAAGGGGCAAGAACTGAAGCTTTCTTT

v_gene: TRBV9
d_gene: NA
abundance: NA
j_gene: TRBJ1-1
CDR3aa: CASSVTVNTEAFF
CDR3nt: TGTGCCAGCAGCGTAACAGTGAACACTGAAGCTTTCTTT

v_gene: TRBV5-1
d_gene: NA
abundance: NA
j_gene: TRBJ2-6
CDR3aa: CASSVAPGGANVLTF
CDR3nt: TGCGCCAGCAGCGTAGCCCCCGGCGGGGCCAACGTCCTGACTTTC

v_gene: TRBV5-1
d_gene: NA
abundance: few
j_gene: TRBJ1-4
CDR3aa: CASSLVPGGNEKLFF
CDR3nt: TGCGCCAGCAGCTTGGTTCCGGGGGGTAATGAAAAACTGTTTTTT

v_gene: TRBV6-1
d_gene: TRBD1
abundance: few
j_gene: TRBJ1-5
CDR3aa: CASRDRDNQPQHF
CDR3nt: TGTGCCAGCAGAGACAGGGACAATCAGCCCCAGCATTTT

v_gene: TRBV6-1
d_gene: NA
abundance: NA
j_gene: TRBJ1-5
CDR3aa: CASSGVITQPQHF
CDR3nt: TGTGCCAGCTCAGGGGTCATTACACAGCCCCAGCATTTT

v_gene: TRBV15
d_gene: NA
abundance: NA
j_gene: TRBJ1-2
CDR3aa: CATSRDANNYGYTF
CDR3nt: TGTGCCACCAGCAGAGACGCGAATAACTATGGCTACACCTTC

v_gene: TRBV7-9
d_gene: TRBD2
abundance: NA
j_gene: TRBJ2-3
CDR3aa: CASSFPGLASSTDTQYF
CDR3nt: TGTGCCAGCAGCTTCCCGGGACTAGCATCTAGCACAGATACGCAGTATTTT

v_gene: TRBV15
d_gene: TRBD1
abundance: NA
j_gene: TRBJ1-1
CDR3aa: CATSRGQAEAFF
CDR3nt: TGTGCCACCAGCAGGGGACAGGCGGAAGCTTTCTTT

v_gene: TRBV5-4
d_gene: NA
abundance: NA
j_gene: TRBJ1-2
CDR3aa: CASSPQGTNYGYTF
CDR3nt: TGTGCCAGCAGCCCGCAGGGGACTAACTATGGCTACACCTTC

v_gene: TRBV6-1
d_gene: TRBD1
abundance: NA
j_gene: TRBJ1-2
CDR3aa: CASSGQQGGDYGYTF
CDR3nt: TGTGCCAGCAGTGGTCAACAGGGGGGGGACTATGGCTACACCTTC

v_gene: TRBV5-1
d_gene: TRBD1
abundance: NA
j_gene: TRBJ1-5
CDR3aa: CASSLSGTDDQPQHF
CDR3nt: TGCGCCAGCAGCTTGTCGGGGACAGACGATCAGCCCCAGCATTTT

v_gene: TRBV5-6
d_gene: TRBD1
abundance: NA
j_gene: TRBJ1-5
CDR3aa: CASSHGDRKNQPQHF
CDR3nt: TGTGCCAGCAGCCACGGGGACAGGAAGAATCAGCCCCAGCATTTT

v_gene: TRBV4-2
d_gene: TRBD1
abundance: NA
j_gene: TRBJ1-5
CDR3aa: CASSQDGDRDQPQHF
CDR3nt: TGTGCCAGCAGCCAAGACGGCGACAGGGATCAGCCCCAGCATTTT

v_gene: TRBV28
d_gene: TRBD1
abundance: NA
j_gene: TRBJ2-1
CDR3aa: CASSHRQGSNEQFF
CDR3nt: TGTGCCAGCAGCCACCGACAGGGTAGCAATGAGCAGTTCTTC

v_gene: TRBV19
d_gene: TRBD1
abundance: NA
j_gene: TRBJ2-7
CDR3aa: CASRGRDRENYEQYF
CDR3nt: TGTGCCAGTAGGGGCCGGGACAGGGAAAATTACGAGCAGTACTTC

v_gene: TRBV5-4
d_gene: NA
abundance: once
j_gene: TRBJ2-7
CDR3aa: CASSLVGAGFSHEQYF
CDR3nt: TGTGCCAGCAGCTTGGTTGGGGCAGGGTTTTCCCACGAGCAGTACTTC

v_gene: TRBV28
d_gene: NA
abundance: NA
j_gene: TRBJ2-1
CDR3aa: CASTPLGRVNEQFF
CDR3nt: TGTGCCAGCACACCTCTGGGCAGGGTCAATGAGCAGTTCTTC

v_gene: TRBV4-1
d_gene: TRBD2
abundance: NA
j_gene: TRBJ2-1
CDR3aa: CASDKGSGGIHNEQFF
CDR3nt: TGCGCCAGCGACAAAGGGAGCGGGGGGATACACAATGAGCAGTTCTTC

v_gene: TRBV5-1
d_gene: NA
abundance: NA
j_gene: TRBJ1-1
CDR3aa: CASSLAGAGPNTEAFF
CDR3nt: TGCGCCAGCAGCTTGGCGGGCGCGGGCCCGAACACTGAAGCTTTCTTT

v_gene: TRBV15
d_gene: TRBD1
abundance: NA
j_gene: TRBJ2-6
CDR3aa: CATSRDQTGESGANVLTF
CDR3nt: TGTGCCACCAGCAGAGACCAGACAGGGGAGTCTGGGGCCAACGTCCTGACTTTC

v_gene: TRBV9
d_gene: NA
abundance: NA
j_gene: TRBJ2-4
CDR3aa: CASSGTEYKNIQYF
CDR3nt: TGTGCCAGCAGCGGCACAGAATACAAAAACATTCAGTACTTC

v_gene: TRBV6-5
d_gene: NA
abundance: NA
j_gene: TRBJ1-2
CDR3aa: CASSYSGDLGNYGYTF
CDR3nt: TGTGCCAGCAGTTACAGCGGGGATCTCGGTAACTATGGCTACACCTTC

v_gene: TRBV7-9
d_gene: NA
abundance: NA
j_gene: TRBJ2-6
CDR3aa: CASSSAGANVLTF
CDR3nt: TGTGCCAGCAGCTCTGCTGGGGCCAACGTCCTGACTTTC

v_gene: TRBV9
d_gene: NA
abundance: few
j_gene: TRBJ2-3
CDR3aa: CASSLETSSTDTQYF
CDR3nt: TGTGCCAGCAGCTTGGAGACTAGTAGCACAGATACGCAGTATTTT

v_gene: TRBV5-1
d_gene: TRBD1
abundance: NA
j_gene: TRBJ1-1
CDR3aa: CASSLDRGRKTEAFF
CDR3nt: TGCGCCAGCAGCTTGGACAGGGGGAGGAAGACTGAAGCTTTCTTT

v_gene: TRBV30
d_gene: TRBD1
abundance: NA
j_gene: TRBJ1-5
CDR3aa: CAWQQGAGGSNQPQHF
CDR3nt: TGTGCCTGGCAACAGGGGGCCGGAGGTAGCAATCAGCCCCAGCATTTT

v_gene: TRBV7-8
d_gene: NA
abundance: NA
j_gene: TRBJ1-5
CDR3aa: CASSLEDIRQPQHF
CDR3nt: TGTGCCAGCAGCTTAGAGGACATTAGACAGCCCCAGCATTTT

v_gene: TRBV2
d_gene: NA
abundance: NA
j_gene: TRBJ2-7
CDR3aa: CASQPSGLIYEQYF
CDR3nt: TGTGCCAGTCAACCCTCGGGACTGATCTACGAGCAGTACTTC

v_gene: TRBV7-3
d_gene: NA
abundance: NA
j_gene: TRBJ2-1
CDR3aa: CASNTGSGNEQFF
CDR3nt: TGTGCCAGCAATACCGGGAGTGGGAATGAGCAGTTCTTC

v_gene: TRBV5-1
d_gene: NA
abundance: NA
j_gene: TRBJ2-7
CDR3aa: CASSLAPDTGGRPYEQYF
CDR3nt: TGCGCCAGCAGCTTGGCTCCTGATACGGGGGGCCGACCCTACGAGCAGTACTTC

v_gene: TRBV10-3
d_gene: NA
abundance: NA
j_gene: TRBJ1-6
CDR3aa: CAIRGGINSPLHF
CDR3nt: TGTGCCATCAGGGGGGGGATTAATTCACCCCTCCACTTT

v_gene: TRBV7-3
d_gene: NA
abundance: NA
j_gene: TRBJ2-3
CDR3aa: CASSPGGRGFTDTQYF
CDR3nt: TGTGCCAGCAGCCCCGGGGGGAGGGGGTTCACAGATACGCAGTATTTT

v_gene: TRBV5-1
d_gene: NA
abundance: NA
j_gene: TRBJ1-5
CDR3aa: CASSVNPGTSQPQHF
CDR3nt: TGCGCCAGCAGCGTAAACCCCGGTACGTCGCAGCCCCAGCATTTT

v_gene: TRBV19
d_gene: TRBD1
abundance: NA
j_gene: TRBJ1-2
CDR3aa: CASSEQQGRGEGYTF
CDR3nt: TGTGCCAGTAGTGAACAACAGGGGAGAGGGGAAGGCTACACCTTC

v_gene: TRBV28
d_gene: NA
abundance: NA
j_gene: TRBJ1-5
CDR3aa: CASSLGGAGWQPQHF
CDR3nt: TGTGCCAGCAGTTTAGGGGGGGCCGGTTGGCAGCCCCAGCATTTT

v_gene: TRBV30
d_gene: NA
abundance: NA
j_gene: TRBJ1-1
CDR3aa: CAWSRGGYSEAFF
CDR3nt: TGTGCCTGGAGCAGAGGGGGTTACTCTGAAGCTTTCTTT

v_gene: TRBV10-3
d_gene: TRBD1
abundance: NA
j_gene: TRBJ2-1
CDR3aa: CAISEPDLRDSYNEQFF
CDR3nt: TGTGCCATCAGTGAGCCGGATTTACGGGACAGCTACAATGAGCAGTTCTTC

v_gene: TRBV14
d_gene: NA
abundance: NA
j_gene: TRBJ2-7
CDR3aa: CASSHGPGTRSYEQYF
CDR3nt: TGTGCCAGCAGCCATGGCCCCGGGACTCGGAGCTACGAGCAGTACTTC

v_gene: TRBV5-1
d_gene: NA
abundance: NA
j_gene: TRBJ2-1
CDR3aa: CASESQGSAYNEQFF
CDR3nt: TGCGCCAGCGAGAGCCAGGGGAGCGCCTACAATGAGCAGTTCTTC

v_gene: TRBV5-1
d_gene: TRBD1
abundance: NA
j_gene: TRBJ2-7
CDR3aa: CASSLGTGAYEQYF
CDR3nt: TGCGCCAGCAGCTTGGGGACAGGCGCCTACGAGCAGTACTTC

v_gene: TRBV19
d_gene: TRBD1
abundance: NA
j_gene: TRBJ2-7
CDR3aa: CASSSGQGLAYEQYF
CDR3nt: TGTGCCAGTAGTTCGGGACAGGGGCTCGCCTACGAGCAGTACTTC

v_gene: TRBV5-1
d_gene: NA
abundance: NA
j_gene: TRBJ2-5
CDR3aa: CASSLGDSSGETQYF
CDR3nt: TGCGCCAGCAGCTTGGGGGACTCAAGCGGAGAGACCCAGTACTTC

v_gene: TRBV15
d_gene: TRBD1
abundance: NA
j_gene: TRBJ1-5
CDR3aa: CATSTRTGGLNQPQHF
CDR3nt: TGTGCCACCAGCACTAGGACAGGGGGTCTCAATCAGCCCCAGCATTTT

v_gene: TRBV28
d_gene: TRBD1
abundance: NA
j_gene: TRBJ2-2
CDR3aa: CASSPPDRVRAGELFF
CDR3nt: TGTGCCAGCAGTCCACCGGACAGGGTTAGGGCCGGGGAGCTGTTTTTT

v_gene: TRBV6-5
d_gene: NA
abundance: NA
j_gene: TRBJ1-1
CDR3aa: CASSYQRRTEAFF
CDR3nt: TGTGCCAGCAGTTACCAACGTCGGACTGAAGCTTTCTTT

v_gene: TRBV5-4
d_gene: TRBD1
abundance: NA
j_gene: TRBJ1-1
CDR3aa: CASSWDSAQGTEAFF
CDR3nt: TGTGCCAGCAGCTGGGACAGCGCACAAGGCACTGAAGCTTTCTTT